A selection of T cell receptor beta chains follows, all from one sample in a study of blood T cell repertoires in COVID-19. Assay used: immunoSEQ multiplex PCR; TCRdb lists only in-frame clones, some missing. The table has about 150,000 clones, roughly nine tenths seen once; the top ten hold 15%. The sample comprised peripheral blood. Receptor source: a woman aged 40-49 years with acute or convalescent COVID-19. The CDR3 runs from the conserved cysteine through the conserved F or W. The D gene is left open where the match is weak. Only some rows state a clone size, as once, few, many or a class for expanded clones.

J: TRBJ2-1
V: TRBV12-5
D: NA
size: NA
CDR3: CASGPLYNEQFF
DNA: TGTGCTAGTGGGCCCCTATACAATGAGCAGTTCTTC

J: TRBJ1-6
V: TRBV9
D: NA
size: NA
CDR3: CASSVGGSYSPLHF
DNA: TGTGCCAGCAGCGTAGGGGGCTCTTATTCACCCCTCCACTTT

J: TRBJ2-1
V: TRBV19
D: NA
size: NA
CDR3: CASSYRVGYNEQFF
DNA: TGTGCCAGTAGTTACAGGGTAGGCTACAATGAGCAGTTCTTC

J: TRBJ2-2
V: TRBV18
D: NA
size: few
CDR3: CASPRGQRATGELFF
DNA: TGTGCCAGCCCAAGGGGTCAGCGGGCTACCGGGGAGCTGTTTTTT

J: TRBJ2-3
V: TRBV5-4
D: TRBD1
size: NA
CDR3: CASSLRVQGGTDTQYF
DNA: TGTGCCAGCAGCTTGCGGGTACAGGGGGGCACAGATACGCAGTATTTT

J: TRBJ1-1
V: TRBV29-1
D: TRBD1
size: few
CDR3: CSVEGAGGLDTEAFF
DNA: TGCAGCGTTGAGGGGGCAGGGGGGTTGGACACTGAAGCTTTCTTT

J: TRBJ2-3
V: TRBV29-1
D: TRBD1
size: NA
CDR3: CSAKRQGFIDTQYF
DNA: TGCAGCGCGAAACGACAGGGTTTTATAGATACGCAGTATTTT

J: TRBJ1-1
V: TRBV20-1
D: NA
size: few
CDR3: CSAREEVVAFF
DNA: TGCAGTGCTAGAGAGGAGGTCGTAGCTTTCTTT

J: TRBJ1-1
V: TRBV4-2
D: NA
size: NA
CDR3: CASSQDGARQGKTEAFF
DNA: TGTGCCAGCAGCCAAGATGGGGCACGACAAGGAAAAACTGAAGCTTTCTTT

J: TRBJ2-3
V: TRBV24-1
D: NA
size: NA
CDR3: CATSPSGVDTQYF
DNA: TGTGCCACCAGCCCGTCGGGAGTCGATACGCAGTATTTT

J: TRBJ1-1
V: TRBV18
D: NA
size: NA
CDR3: CASSPAPIRLLNTEAFF
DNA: TGTGCCAGCTCACCAGCCCCCATACGACTCTTGAACACTGAAGCTTTCTTT

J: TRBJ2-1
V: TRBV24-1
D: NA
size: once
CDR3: CATSDPSGLRGNEQFF
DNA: TGTGCCACCAGTGACCCTTCGGGACTAAGGGGGAATGAGCAGTTCTTC

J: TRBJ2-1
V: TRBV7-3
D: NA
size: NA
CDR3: CASSLIGSNEQFF
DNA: TGTGCCAGCAGCTTAATCGGGAGCAATGAGCAGTTCTTC

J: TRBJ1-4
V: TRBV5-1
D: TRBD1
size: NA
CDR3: CASSLVGQGVEKLFF
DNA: TGCGCCAGCAGCTTGGTGGGACAGGGCGTTGAAAAACTGTTTTTT

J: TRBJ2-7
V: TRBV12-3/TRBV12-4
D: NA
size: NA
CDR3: CASSSKGSYEQYF
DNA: TGTGCCAGCAGTTCCAAGGGGTCTTACGAGCAGTACTTC

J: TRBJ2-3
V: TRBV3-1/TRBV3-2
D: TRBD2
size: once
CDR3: CASSQDQGGVSTDTQYF
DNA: TGTGCCAGCAGCCAAGATCAGGGAGGGGTGAGCACAGATACGCAGTATTTT

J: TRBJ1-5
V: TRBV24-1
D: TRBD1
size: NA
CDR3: CATSDSGTVSNQPQHF
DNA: TGTGCCACCAGTGACTCCGGGACAGTTAGCAATCAGCCCCAGCATTTT